This TCR beta chain emerged from a study of T cells in Graves' hyperthyroidism and ophthalmopathy (dated by TCRdb to the late 2010s). Regarding the study in general: Peripheral blood was sampled at the time of initial diagnosis, prior to any treatment. In addition, the study compared T-cell repertoires in thyroid tissue and in blood from several Graves' hyperthyroidism patients. Prospective prediction of ophthalmopathy was tested in an independent validation cohort of 18 to 20 hyperthyroidism patients and around 16 patients who later progressed to ophthalmopathy. The paper reports TCR Vbeta CDR3 sequencing of some 140 peripheral blood samples: some 44 ophthalmopathy, around 80 hyperthyroidism and some 17 progressor patients. TCR V-J signatures able to tell the groups apart were searched for in a discovery cohort of approximately 95 patients, of whom more than 40 had Graves' ophthalmopathy and around 57 had stable Graves' hyperthyroidism. Once sampling was done, hyperthyroidism patients were given methimazole at a starting dose of 30 mg daily, whereas ophthalmopathy patients were given high-dose intravenous methylprednisolone. The roughly 100 discovery patients were randomly divided into training and test sets at a 7:3 ratio.

From V the trimming removes 5 bases and from J it removes 3 bases, while the gene matches leave 7 bases of the junction unaccounted for. From cysteine to phenylalanine, the CDR3 is 16 amino acids long. Only the CDR3 region is kept as DNA, spanning 48 bases read in frame from base 1. Taken from the germline V gene, the CDR1 and CDR2 loops are SGHTA and FQGTGA. The TCR beta CDR3 regions were amplified from RNA transcripts. For the first round of RT-PCR on the TCR CDR3, the HTBI primer set was used together with the Qiagen OneStep RT-PCR kit. The libraries were constructed in a second round of multiplex PCR and then size-selected and purified. Paired-end sequencing of the libraries was performed with 100 bp reads on an Illumina HiSeq2000. As for the authors' bioinformatics: SOAPnuke was used to process the raw data, removing reads that contained adapters or uncalled bases, had a mean Phred below 15, or lacked an exact match to the constant primer or identifier. COPE v1.2.5 was used to merge high-quality paired reads, and clonotypes were defined as unique nucleotide sequences. MiTCR v1.1 was used to align clonotypes to the IMGT TRBV, TRBD and TRBJ reference segments. The analysis included only V-J combinations with a frequency above 0.0001, which together covered 99% to 99.2% of the repertoires. The TCS score was defined as F50 (clonal expansion) divided by E x V (chaos), with BLOSUM62-based TCRdist calculated between CDR3 peptides within each V-J. Welch's t-statistics and random forest reduced around 520 V-J features to about 13, which were used in a naive Bayes classifier (R e1071). TCRdb reworked the public reads: Q25 trimming with fastp, MiXCR clone assembly, productive beta chains retained. Rows are combined by CDR3 protein, so each entry shows the most common genes and DNA. The V and J calls shown here were made by TCRdb, not taken from the authors' results. The sample has around 600,000 distinct CDR3 sequences on record, 11% to 15% of them singletons. Roughly 7% of the sample is in the top ten clones.

Moderately to severely active disease, a Clinical Activity Score of at least 3, a NOSPECS grade of at least 4, and a duration under 3 months were present in ophthalmopathy patients. Exclusion was applied to patients with uncontrolled infections, other autoimmune diseases, pregnancy or lactation. Diagnoses relied on clinical symptoms, serum thyroxine and TRAb, thyroid ultrasound and orbital computed tomography. Ficoll-Paque density gradient centrifugation was used to isolate PBMCs from 8.5 to 10 ml of fresh peripheral blood. Total RNA was extracted using Trizol reagent, and RNA quality was assessed on an Agilent 2100 Bioanalyzer. Remarks on this clonotype: What this receptor recognizes is not known. Per-base qualities were not stored, and no clone one base away is much larger.

Points the paper makes about the study in general: In validation, progression to ophthalmopathy was predicted by the model with nearly 71% sensitivity and 72.22% specificity, a median of 6.5 months before onset. Ophthalmopathy was separated from stable hyperthyroidism by a 13 V-J signature model, with roughly 88% sensitivity and 81% to 82% specificity obtained in cross-validation and 80%/75% obtained in testing. No statistical method was used to set the sample size in advance, and investigators knew the group allocation. Blood samples also contained most of the expanded thyroid clonotypes (frequency above 0.001), which suggests that blood repertoires may reflect thyroid immune responses.

The sequence was obtained from a woman under 30 with Graves' ophthalmopathy. The receptor chain draws on TRBV7-3 and TRBJ2-1; TRBD2 lines up with 10 middle nucleotides. Sequenced sample: blood. The CDR3 corresponds to CASSPGTSENYNEQFF. The nucleotide sequence reads as follows: TGTGCCAGCAGCCCCGGGACTAGCGAGAACTACAATGAGCAGTTCTTC.